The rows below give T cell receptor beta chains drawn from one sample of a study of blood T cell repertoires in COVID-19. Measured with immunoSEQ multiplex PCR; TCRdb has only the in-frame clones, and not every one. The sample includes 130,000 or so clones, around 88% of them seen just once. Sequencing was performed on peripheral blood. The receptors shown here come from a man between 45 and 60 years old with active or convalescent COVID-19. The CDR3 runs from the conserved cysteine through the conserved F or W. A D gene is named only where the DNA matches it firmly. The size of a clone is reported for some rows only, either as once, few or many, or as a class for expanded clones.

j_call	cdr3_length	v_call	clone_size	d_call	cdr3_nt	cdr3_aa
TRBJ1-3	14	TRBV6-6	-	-	TGTGCCAGCCGTGTTGGAACAGCTGGAAACACCATATATTTT	CASRVGTAGNTIYF
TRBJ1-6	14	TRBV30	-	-	TGTGCCTGGAGTGCGGGGGAGGCCCCAATTTCCCTCCACTTT	CAWSAGEAPISLHF
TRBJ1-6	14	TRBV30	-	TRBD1	TGTGCCTGGAGCCCCGGGACAGGGGGCCCCACCCTCCACTTT	CAWSPGTGGPTLHF
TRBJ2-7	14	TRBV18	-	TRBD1	TGTGCCAGCTCACCCCGGGACAGGGACTACGAGCAGTACTTC	CASSPRDRDYEQYF
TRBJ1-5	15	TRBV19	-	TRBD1	TGTGCCAGTAGTATCAGGGGGCCTCCGGGTTGGCCCCAGCATTTT	CASSIRGPPGWPQHF
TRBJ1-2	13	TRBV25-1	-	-	TGTGCCAGCAGTGCACAGGGCCGATATGGCTACACCTTC	CASSAQGRYGYTF
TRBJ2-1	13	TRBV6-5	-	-	TGTGCCAGCAAGGACGGTAGCGAGTATGAGCAGTTCTTC	CASKDGSEYEQFF
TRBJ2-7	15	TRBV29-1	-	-	TGCAGCGTTGAAGATCTGACGGGAGCAAGCTACGAGCAGTACTTC	CSVEDLTGASYEQYF
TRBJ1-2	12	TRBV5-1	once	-	TGCGCCAGCAGCTTGGAAGGGGATGGCTACACCTTC	CASSLEGDGYTF
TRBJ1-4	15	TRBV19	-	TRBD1	TGTGCCAGTAGTATTTCTGGGACAGGGCGCGAAAAACTGTTTTTT	CASSISGTGREKLFF
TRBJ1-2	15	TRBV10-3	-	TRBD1	TGTGCCATCAGTGAGCAGAAGACAGGGGGCGATGGCTACACCTTC	CAISEQKTGGDGYTF
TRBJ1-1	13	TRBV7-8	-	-	TGTGCCAGCAGTTACACCGAGGGCACTGAAGCTTTCTTT	CASSYTEGTEAFF
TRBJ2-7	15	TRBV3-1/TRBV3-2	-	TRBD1	TGTGCCAGCAGCCCCCAACAGGGGGGCATCTACGAGCAGTACTTC	CASSPQQGGIYEQYF
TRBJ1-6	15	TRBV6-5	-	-	TGTGCCAGCAGCGCAGCACAGGGTAACCTTTCACCCCTCCACTTT	CASSAAQGNLSPLHF
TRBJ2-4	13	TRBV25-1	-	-	TGTGCCAGCGCCGGGGCGGGGAAAAACATTCAGTACTTC	CASAGAGKNIQYF
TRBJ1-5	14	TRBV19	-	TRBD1	TGTGCCAGTCGAAACAGGGGACTGAATCAGCCCCAGCATTTT	CASRNRGLNQPQHF
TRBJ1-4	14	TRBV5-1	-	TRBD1	TGCGCCAGCAGCGGGGACAGTCCTCGGGAAAAACTGTTTTTT	CASSGDSPREKLFF
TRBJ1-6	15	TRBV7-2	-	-	TGTGCCACCAAGCAGGGAAGCTCCTATAATTCACCCCTCCACTTT	CATKQGSSYNSPLHF
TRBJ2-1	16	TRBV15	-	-	TGTGCCACCAGCATGGGCCTGACTAACCCTCACAATGAGCAGTTCTTC	CATSMGLTNPHNEQFF
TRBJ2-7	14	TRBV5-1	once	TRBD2	TGCGCCAGCAGCTTTGGGACTAGCGACTACGAGCAGTACTTC	CASSFGTSDYEQYF
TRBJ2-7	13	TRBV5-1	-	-	TGCGCCAGCAGAGTACAGGGTACGAACGAGCAGTACTTC	CASRVQGTNEQYF
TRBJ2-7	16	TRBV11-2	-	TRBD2	TGTGCCAGCAGCATAAGACTAGCGGGGAGAAGCCACGAGCAGTACTTC	CASSIRLAGRSHEQYF
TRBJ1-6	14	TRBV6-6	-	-	TGTGCCACCCTTCTCGGAGGGCTAGATTCACCCCTCCACTTT	CATLLGGLDSPLHF
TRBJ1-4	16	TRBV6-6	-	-	TGTGCCAGCAGTTACTCCGGCAGGGGTCGGGGAGAAAAACTGTTTTTT	CASSYSGRGRGEKLFF
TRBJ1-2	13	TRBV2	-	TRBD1	TGTGCCAGCAGAGGGACAGGAGCCTATGGCTACACCTTC	CASRGTGAYGYTF
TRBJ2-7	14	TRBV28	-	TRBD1	TGTGCCAGCAGTTTAAGACAGGGGAGCCACGAGCAGTACTTC	CASSLRQGSHEQYF
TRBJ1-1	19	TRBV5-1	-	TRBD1	TGCGCCAGCAGCCCGGAGACCTATCCCGGGACAGGTGGGGACACTGAAGCTTTCTTT	CASSPETYPGTGGDTEAFF
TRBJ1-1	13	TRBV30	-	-	TGTGCCTGGAGCAGAACAGGGAACACTGAAGCTTTCTTT	CAWSRTGNTEAFF
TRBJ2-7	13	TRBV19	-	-	TGTGCCAGTAGCCCAACAGGTATCGACGAGCAGTACTTC	CASSPTGIDEQYF
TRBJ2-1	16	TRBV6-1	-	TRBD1	TGTGCCAGCAGTGAACGGGACAGGGGAAGTAGGAATGAGCAGTTCTTC	CASSERDRGSRNEQFF
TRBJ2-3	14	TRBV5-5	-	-	TGTGCCAGCAGCGTGAGGAGGGCCACAGATACGCAGTATTTT	CASSVRRATDTQYF
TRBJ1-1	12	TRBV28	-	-	TGTGCCAGCAGCAGGGCAGGCACTGAAGCTTTCTTT	CASSRAGTEAFF
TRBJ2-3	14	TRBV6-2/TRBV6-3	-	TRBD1	TGTGCCAGCAGTCGGGACAGATACACAGATACGCAGTATTTT	CASSRDRYTDTQYF
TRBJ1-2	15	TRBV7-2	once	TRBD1	TGTGCCAGCAGCTCACCAGGACAGGGTTCCTATGGCTACACCTTC	CASSSPGQGSYGYTF
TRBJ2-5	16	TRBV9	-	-	TGTGCCAGCAGCGTAGAAGGCGGGGGCTACCAAGAGACCCAGTACTTC	CASSVEGGGYQETQYF
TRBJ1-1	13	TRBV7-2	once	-	TGTGCCAGCAGCAACAGTTGGGACACTGAAGCTTTCTTT	CASSNSWDTEAFF
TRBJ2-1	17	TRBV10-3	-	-	TGTGCCATCAGTGAGTCCCGATCCGGGGGGCCATACAATGAGCAGTTCTTC	CAISESRSGGPYNEQFF
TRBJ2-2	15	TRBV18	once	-	TGTGCCAGCTCATATACAGGGAAACACACCGGGGAGCTGTTTTTT	CASSYTGKHTGELFF
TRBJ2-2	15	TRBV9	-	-	TGTGCCAGCAGCGTAGCTACCACCAACACCGGGGAGCTGTTTTTT	CASSVATTNTGELFF
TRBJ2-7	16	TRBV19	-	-	TGTGCCAGTAGTATAGAGCTCAGGGTCTACCCCTACGAGCAGTACTTC	CASSIELRVYPYEQYF